Shown below are 6 T cell receptor beta chains from a single sample sequenced in a study of prognosis after radiotherapy for stage I lung cancer. Genomic DNA provided the template from which TCR beta CDR3 was amplified by two-round multiplex PCR. Primers were specific to each TRBV and TRBJ gene in first-round PCR. TCRdb called the multiplex PCR reads again in MiXCR, with one record for every CDR3 protein. The top ten hold more than 35% of the sample, which has fewer than 20,000 distinct CDR3 sequences, around 40% seen once. Sequences were derived from PBMCs, sampled before or after stereotactic body radiation therapy (not recorded which). Source of these receptors: a donor aged 50 or older with non-small cell lung cancer.

This clonotype was counted many times. CDR3 residues: CASSLESRAGGTQYF. The CDR3 nucleotides are TGTGCCAGCAGCTTGGAGTCCAGGGCCGGGGGGACCCAGTACTTC. The rearrangement links TRBV5-6 to TRBJ2-5; D is perhaps TRBD2 (6 bases). Germline lookup yields CDR1 SGHDT and CDR2 YYEEEE. V was pared by 0 bases and J by 7 bases, with 16 bases between. This CDR3 has 15 residues.

This clonotype was recorded at least ten times. This sequence joins TRBV6-5 and TRBJ1-1; 9 bases agree with TRBD1. Germline V gives CDR1 MNHEY, CDR2 SVGAGI. V dropped 4 bases and J dropped 5; count of bases not matched to a gene: 8. The CDR3 is 15 residues long. CDR3 sequence (DNA): TGTGCCAGCAGTTTTACCGGGACAGGGATGACTGAAGCTTTCTTT. Translation gives CASSFTGTGMTEAFF.

This clonotype was recorded at least ten times. This chain uses TRBV5-1 with TRBJ2-2; 8 bases line up with TRBD1. The CDR3 contains 15 residues. Germline values: CDR1 SGHRS, CDR2 YFSETQ. V gave up 4 bases and J gave up 4 bases; unmatched junction bases: 6. The CDR3: CASSSQGAGTGELFF. The CDR3 DNA sequence: TGCGCCAGCAGCAGTCAGGGGGCGGGCACCGGGGAGCTGTTTTTT.

A note on this clonotype: A read error may be the cause here, since a much bigger clone is one base away. The chain has TRBV5-1 and TRBJ2-2; possibly TRBD1 for D (6 bases). The CDR3 has 16 residues. Per germline, CDR1 SGHRS and CDR2 YFSETQ. Trimming took off 2 bases at V and 7 bases at J, with 18 bases between the two ends. CDR3 in amino acids: CASSLPSGVSVGELFF. CDR3 coding DNA: TGCGCCAGCAGCTTACCTTCAGGGGTATCGGTCGGGGAGCTGTTTTTT.

The count of this clonotype is one. This rearrangement joins TRBV4-1 to TRBJ2-6; D is uncertain. The V end lost 1 base, the J end lost 1 base, and 8 bases lay between the germline ends. There are 16 residues in the CDR3. The V gene's germline CDR1 is MGHRA and CDR2 YSYEKL. The CDR3 is CASSQAIGSGANVLTF. The CDR3 DNA reads as TGCGCCAGCAGCCAAGCGATCGGATCTGGGGCCAACGTCCTGACTTTC.

On this clonotype: A read error likely explains this, since a far larger clone differs by one base. The chain couples TRBV15 to TRBJ2-7, with D perhaps matching TRBD1 (5 bases). The last part of the DNA fits TRBJ1-2 better; the J call may be wrong. CDR1 LNHNV and CDR2 YYDKDF come from the germline V gene (reference sequence). CDR3 length: 14 amino acids. The CDR3 protein is CATSRDLAGPGYTF. The CDR3 nucleotides are TGTGCCACCAGCAGAGATCTAGCAGGGCCCGGCTACACCTTC.